These 3 T cell receptor beta chains originate from one sample sequenced in a study of monozygotic twins with inflammatory bowel disease. With the 5' RACE reads reprocessed, TCRdb shows one record per CDR3 protein and no DNA. This table holds around 140,000 distinct CDR3 sequences. The specimen was blood. The receptors were gathered from a human donor with ulcerative colitis or Crohn's disease, or a healthy co-twin of an affected twin (not recorded which).

The chain is built from TRBV5-1 and TRBJ2-3; the TCRdb call, TRBD2, lacks DNA for checking. The CDR3 covers 15 residues. The germline V gene has CDR1 SGHRS and CDR2 YFSETQ. Here the CDR3 reads CASSPGLINTDTQYF.

This rearrangement joins TRBV4-3 to TRBJ2-7. There are 16 residues in the CDR3. Germline values: CDR1 LGHNA, CDR2 YSLEER. CDR3 amino acids: CASSQDLGTETYEQYF.

V gene TRBV11-2 combines with J gene TRBJ2-7; absent DNA, TCRdb's TRBD1 call cannot be checked. Germline CDR1 is SGHAT and CDR2 is FQNNGV. The CDR3 spans 18 residues. The CDR3 loop is CASSRGTGGGRSSYEQYF.